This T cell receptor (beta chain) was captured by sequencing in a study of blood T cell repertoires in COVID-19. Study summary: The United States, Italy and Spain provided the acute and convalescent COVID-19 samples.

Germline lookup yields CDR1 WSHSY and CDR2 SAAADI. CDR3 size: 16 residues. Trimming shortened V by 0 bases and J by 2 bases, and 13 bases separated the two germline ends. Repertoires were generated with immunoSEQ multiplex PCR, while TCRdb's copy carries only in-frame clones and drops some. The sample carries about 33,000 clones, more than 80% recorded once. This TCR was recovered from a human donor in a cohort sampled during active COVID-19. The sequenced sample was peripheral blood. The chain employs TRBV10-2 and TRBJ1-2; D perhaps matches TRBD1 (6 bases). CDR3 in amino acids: CASSESAGGGNYGYTF. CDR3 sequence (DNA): TGCGCCAGCAGTGAGTCCGCCGGGGGGGGCAACTATGGCTACACCTTC.